The 4 T cell receptor beta chains given below trace back to one sample, sequenced in a study of T cell changes during pregnancy in multiple sclerosis. Here immunoSEQ multiplex PCR was the method, and the copy in TCRdb shows in-frame clones only, minus some. The table includes around 72,000 clones, approximately 90% detected once. The sample in question was peripheral blood, obtained in the second trimester of pregnancy. The receptor source for this set is a female donor in good health, enrolled as a control in a pregnancy study.

The CDR3 sequence is CASSLGAQMNTEAFF. The DNA for the CDR3 is TGCGCCAGCAGCTTGGGCGCCCAAATGAACACTGAAGCTTTCTTT. The chain recombines TRBV5-1 with TRBJ1-1; D is undetermined. V was clipped by 0 bases and J by 0 bases, with 9 bases between them. CDR1 is SGHRS, CDR2 YFSETQ, per germline. This CDR3 has 15 amino acids. Full variable domain (remainder filled in from reference TRBV5-1 and TRBJ1-1): KAGVTQTPRYLIKTRGQQVTLSCSPISGHRSVSWYQQTPGQGLQFLFEYFSETQRNKGNFPGRFSGRQFSNSRSEMNVSTLELGDSALYLCASSLGAQMNTEAFFGQGTRLTVV.

This chain joins TRBV7-6 and TRBJ2-2, with TRBD1 identical over 8 bases. Germline CDR1 reads SGHVS; CDR2 reads FNYEAQ. V was clipped by 1 base and J by 0 bases; unmatched bases: 1. CDR3 length equals 16 residues. The CDR3: CASSLEGQANTGELFF. The CDR3 DNA reads TGTGCCAGCAGCTTAGAGGGACAGGCGAACACCGGGGAGCTGTTTTTT. Complete variable domain (other parts from reference TRBV7-6 and TRBJ2-2): GAGVSQSPRYKVTKRGQDVALRCDPISGHVSLYWYRQALGQGPEFLTYFNYEAQQDKSGLPNDRFSAERPEGSISTLTIQRTEQRDSAMYRCASSLEGQANTGELFFGEGSRLTVL.

The gene calls are TRBV28 and TRBJ1-5; unclear D gene. V dropped 2 bases and J dropped 2 bases, with 7 bases sitting between them. The CDR3 sequence is 14 residues long. CDR1 is MDHEN and CDR2 is SYDVKM in the germline V gene. The CDR3 reads CASSLQARNQPQHF. In DNA, the CDR3 is TGTGCCAGCAGTTTACAGGCTCGCAATCAGCCCCAGCATTTT.

This clone has more than one count but fewer than ten. V usage is TRBV4-3 and J usage is TRBJ2-7; 7 bases agree with TRBD1. The CDR3 has 14 amino acids. After removal of 3 bases from V and 4 bases from J, the junction contained 6 bases not matched to a gene. CDR1 and CDR2 (germline): LGHNA, YSLEER. DNA for the CDR3: TGCGCCAGCAGCCATAGCCGGGACAGTTACGAGCAGTACTTC. Its translation: CASSHSRDSYEQYF.